This T cell receptor beta chain is drawn from a study of early T cells in non-severe SARS-CoV-2 infection. Many counts were recorded for this clonotype. Individual cDNA molecules each received unique molecular identifiers attached to them. TCRdb reprocessed the 5' RACE reads with MiXCR, giving one entry per CDR3 protein. The sample records roughly 63,000 distinct CDR3 sequences, roughly 13% being singletons. The sequence was collected from an adult who was a healthcare worker with PCR-confirmed SARS-CoV-2 infection or an uninfected control (not recorded which). Sequencing was done on a sample of whole blood.

DNA of the CDR3: TGCGCCAGCAGCCAAGGGACTAGCGGGGGGCCGAACACCGGGGAGCTGTTTTTT. It encodes CASSQGTSGGPNTGELFF. The V call is TRBV4-1, the J call TRBJ2-2; 14 bases map to TRBD2. The V gene end was trimmed by 1 base and the J gene end by 0 bases; junction bases not matched to a gene: 1. CDR1 and CDR2 from the germline V gene are MGHRA and YSYEKL. This CDR3 spans 18 amino acids.